The 25 T cell receptor beta chains below all came from one sample that was sequenced in a study of blood T cell repertoires in COVID-19. The method was immunoSEQ multiplex PCR; TCRdb's version includes in-frame clones alone and lacks a portion of them. The sample has approximately 300,000 clones; more than 75% are singletons. Material: PBMCs or T cells enriched from blood (not recorded which). Every receptor here comes from a woman aged 30 to 39 who had recovered from COVID-19.

This clone was seen just once. V and J are TRBV7-3 and TRBJ1-2, with unresolved D. Trimming took 2 bases from V and 8 from J, leaving 15 bases between them. The V gene's germline CDR1 is SGHTA and CDR2 FQGTGA. The CDR3 length is 14 residues. CDR3 in amino acids: CASSLSQSGSGYTF. The CDR3 DNA sequence: TGTGCCAGCAGCTTATCCCAGTCGGGGTCGGGCTACACCTTC.

V gene TRBV6-1 combines with J gene TRBJ1-6; 8 bases are shared with TRBD1. Unmatched junction bases numbered 12, after V lost 4 bases and J lost 10 bases. Germline V lookup: CDR1 MNHNS, CDR2 SASEGT. The CDR3 length is 16 residues. The CDR3 here is CASSVSQGVPRSPLHF. CDR3 in DNA: TGTGCCAGCAGTGTTTCACAGGGGGTCCCTCGCTCACCCCTCCACTTT.

The CDR3 is CAWTGLTGDTEAFF. CDR3 bases: TGTGCCTGGACAGGGCTGACAGGGGACACTGAAGCTTTCTTT. V is TRBV30 and J is TRBJ1-1; TRBD1 matches 8 bases. This CDR3 comprises 14 residues. The V and J ends lost 4 bases and 3 bases, in that order; junction bases with no gene match: 7. Germline V CDR1 and CDR2: GTSNPN, SVGIG (reference sequence).

The chain has TRBV2 and TRBJ1-3; TRBD1 might be the D (5 bases). The germline V and J ends were trimmed by 3 bases and 0 bases, with 12 bases remaining between them. The V gene's germline CDR1 is SNHLY and CDR2 FYNNEI. CDR3 length: 16 amino acids. Written as DNA, the CDR3 is TGTGCCAGCAGTGAGACAGAGTCACTCTCTGGAAACACCATATATTTT. It specifies CASSETESLSGNTIYF.

A remark on this clone: Other DNA sequences within the sample encode an identical CDR3. The chain carries TRBV29-1 and TRBJ1-1; TRBD1 matches at 8 bases. The CDR3 has 13 residues. After removal of 1 base from V and 4 bases from J, the junction contained 2 bases not matched to a gene. Germline CDR1 reads SQVTM; CDR2 reads ANQGSEA. The CDR3 DNA is TGCAGCGTTGAAGGCAGGGGGCTCACTGAAGCTTTCTTT. Amino acids: CSVEGRGLTEAFF.

The chain carries TRBV4-2 and TRBJ2-5; the match to TRBD2 covers 9 bases. The J segment lost 4 bases and the V segment lost 0 bases, leaving 9 bases of the junction unmatched. The CDR3 is made up of 17 amino acids. Germline-derived CDR1 and CDR2 are LGHNA and YNFKEQ. This chain's CDR3 is CASSQDPSGEEGETQYF. CDR3 coding DNA: TGTGCCAGCAGCCAAGACCCTAGCGGGGAGGAGGGAGAGACCCAGTACTTC.

The sample holds a few counts of this clone. The chain recombines TRBV3-1 (or the pseudogene TRBV3-2) with TRBJ1-3; tentatively, D is TRBD1 (5 bases). V was clipped by 2 bases and J by 7 bases, with 21 bases between them. This CDR3 is 17 amino acids long. The germline V gene has CDR1 LGHDT and CDR2 YNNKEL (reference sequence). CDR3 sequence (DNA): TGTGCCAGCAGCCAAAGATTCAGACACGTACCAGGGAACACCATATATTTT. Translated: CASSQRFRHVPGNTIYF.

This clone occurred a few times. The chain recombines TRBV5-6 with TRBJ2-7, with D unresolved. There are 15 residues in the CDR3. The germline V gene has CDR1 SGHDT and CDR2 YYEEEE. V was cut by 0 bases and J by 5 bases, with 15 bases left in between. The CDR3 reads CASSLGPERFHEQYF. The CDR3 DNA is TGTGCCAGCAGCTTGGGTCCGGAGAGGTTCCACGAGCAGTACTTC.

Points on this clone: One junction end does not reproduce the germline sequence, and a read error may be involved. The chain recombines TRBV7-7 with TRBJ2-1; weak D call: TRBD2 (5 bases). The CDR3 runs 16 residues. From germline, CDR1 is SSHAT and CDR2 FNYEAQ (reference sequence). The CDR3 DNA sequence: TGTGCTAGCAGCTTAGTCCCTAGCCTTTCCTACAATGAGCAGTTCTTC. This gives the protein CASSLVPSLSYNEQFF.

This clone showed up just a few times. V is TRBV18 and J is TRBJ1-6; 7 bases are a match to TRBD1. The CDR3 sequence is 15 residues long. From germline, CDR1 is KGHSH and CDR2 LQKENI. V lost 6 bases, J lost 10 bases, and 12 bases stayed unmatched. DNA of the CDR3: TGTGCCAGCTCCCCCAGGAACAGGGGTAGCTCACCCCTCCACTTT. It specifies CASSPRNRGSSPLHF.

The V call is TRBV5-1, the J call TRBJ1-1, with 8 nucleotides matching TRBD1. V lost 0 bases, J lost 1 base, and 2 bases stayed unmatched. CDR3 length: 15 residues. Germline V gene lookup returns CDR1 SGHRS and CDR2 YFSETQ. In DNA form, the CDR3 reads TGCGCCAGCAGCTTGGGGCAGGGGGCGAACACTGAAGCTTTCTTT. This translates into CASSLGQGANTEAFF.

This clone has a handful of counts. The gene calls are TRBV5-1 and TRBJ1-5, with TRBD1 as a possible D gene (5 bases). Germline-derived CDR1 and CDR2 are SGHRS and YFSETQ. V lost 0 bases and J 5 bases, leaving 15 bases between the germline ends. This CDR3 is built from 16 residues. This CDR3 reads CASSLEEARADQPQHF. CDR3 DNA sequence: TGCGCCAGCAGCTTGGAAGAGGCCAGGGCTGATCAGCCCCAGCATTTT.

The chain links TRBV2 to TRBJ1-1; D may be TRBD1 (5 bases). V was trimmed by 5 bases and J by 5 bases, leaving 21 bases between them. This CDR3 is 16 amino acids long. Germline V gene lookup returns CDR1 SNHLY and CDR2 FYNNEI. The CDR3 DNA reads TGTGCCAGCAGTCGAGGACCCGGCCAGGGAAAAACTGAAGCTTTCTTT. The encoded protein is CASSRGPGQGKTEAFF.

The V call is TRBV6-5, the J call TRBJ1-6, with D perhaps matching TRBD1 (5 bases). V lost 7 bases to trimming and J lost 7 bases, with 11 bases between them. The germline V gene has CDR1 MNHEY and CDR2 SVGAGI. The CDR3 is made up of 13 amino acids. The CDR3 bases are TGTGCCAGCATGAAGGGGTACAATTCACCCCTCCACTTT. Translated: CASMKGYNSPLHF.

The V gene is TRBV15, the J gene TRBJ2-2; no reliable D call. The germline CDR1 and CDR2 sequences are LNHNV and YYDKDF (reference sequence). The CDR3 loop spans 13 amino acids. V was clipped by 0 bases and J by 5 bases, with 4 bases between them. The CDR3, as DNA: TGTGCCACCAGCAGAGATCGTACCGGGGAGCTGTTTTTT. Translating gives CATSRDRTGELFF.

This rearrangement joins TRBV11-2 to TRBJ2-5, with a possible D match to TRBD1 (6 bases). The CDR3 runs 15 residues. Trimming pared 4 bases from V and 0 bases from J, leaving 12 bases between. Germline CDR1 and CDR2: SGHAT and FQNNGV. As DNA, the CDR3 is TGTGCCAGCAGCTGGTTTAGGGACAACCAAGAGACCCAGTACTTC. Translated: CASSWFRDNQETQYF.

Details on this clone: This sample includes further DNA sequences coding for the same CDR3. V and J are TRBV19 and TRBJ1-5; D might be TRBD1 (5 bases). Germline CDR1 is LNHDA and CDR2 is SQIVND (reference sequence). Trimming cost V 2 bases and J 6 bases, with 8 bases left between them. The CDR3 sequence is 13 residues long. The CDR3 spells CASSIQGGQPQHF. DNA of the CDR3: TGTGCCAGTAGTATACAGGGAGGTCAGCCCCAGCATTTT.

This chain joins TRBV5-4 and TRBJ2-2; 7 positions match TRBD1. The CDR3 is made up of 15 amino acids. Germline values: CDR1 SGHNT, CDR2 YYREEE (reference sequence). The V and J ends lost 4 bases and 6 bases, in that order; junction bases with no gene match: 9. CDR3 loop: CASSPEPTGPGELFF. CDR3 DNA: TGTGCCAGCAGCCCCGAACCGACAGGGCCCGGGGAGCTGTTTTTT. The full variable domain, rest sourced from reference TRBV5-4 and TRBJ2-2, is ETGVTQSPTHLIKTRGQQVTLRCSSQSGHNTVSWYQQALGQGPQFIFQYYREEENGRGNFPPRFSGLQFPNYSSELNVNALELDDSALYLCASSPEPTGPGELFFGEGSRLTVL.

The chain employs TRBV5-4 and TRBJ1-1, with D perhaps TRBD1 (5 bases). The V gene lost 1 base and the J gene lost 1 base, with 8 bases spanning the gap. Germline V gene sequence: CDR1 SGHNT, CDR2 YYREEE (reference sequence). The CDR3 runs to 14 residues. CDR3: CASSLTGENTEAFF. In DNA, the CDR3 is TGTGCCAGCAGCTTGACAGGCGAGAACACTGAAGCTTTCTTT. The full variable domain, rest sourced from reference TRBV5-4 and TRBJ1-1, is ETGVTQSPTHLIKTRGQQVTLRCSSQSGHNTVSWYQQALGQGPQFIFQYYREEENGRGNFPPRFSGLQFPNYSSELNVNALELDDSALYLCASSLTGENTEAFFGQGTRLTVV.

The chain joins TRBV7-9 to TRBJ2-7, with TRBD1 matching 9 bases. This CDR3 region has 14 residues. The V segment lost 4 bases and the J segment 6 bases; nucleotides outside the gene matches: 7. Germline assignment: CDR1 SEHNR and CDR2 FQNEAQ (reference sequence). The CDR3 spells CASSYGTGMTEQYF. DNA for the CDR3: TGTGCCAGCAGCTATGGGACAGGGATGACCGAGCAGTACTTC.

The chain is built from TRBV2 and TRBJ1-2, with TRBD1 as a possible D gene (5 bases). CDR3 length: 14 residues. The V gene lost 0 bases and the J gene lost 3 bases, with 8 bases spanning the gap. Germline V gene lookup returns CDR1 SNHLY and CDR2 FYNNEI. The CDR3 spells CASSEARDYYGYTF. The DNA of the CDR3 is TGTGCCAGCAGTGAAGCCCGGGACTACTATGGCTACACCTTC.

This sequence joins TRBV9 and TRBJ2-3; 9 nucleotides align to TRBD2. The germline V gene has CDR1 SGDLS and CDR2 YYNGEE. The junction had 10 bases not matched to a gene; V was cut back by 2 bases and J by 3 bases. The CDR3 has 17 residues. The CDR3 DNA sequence: TGTGCCAGCAGCGTTTCGTTAGCGGGGGTAGGAACAGATACGCAGTATTTT. It encodes CASSVSLAGVGTDTQYF.

V is TRBV19 and J is TRBJ1-4; a weak D match, TRBD1 (5 bases). The CDR3 spans 14 residues. CDR1 is LNHDA, CDR2 SQIVND, per germline (reference sequence). V lost 6 bases and J lost 4, with 12 bases in between. CDR3 nucleotide sequence: TGTGCCAGTAGCCGCGGGGGGATTAATGAAAAACTGTTTTTT. Amino acid sequence: CASSRGGINEKLFF.

The gene calls are TRBV6-5 and TRBJ1-2, with 11 bases that match TRBD1. Looked up from germline, CDR1 is MNHEY and CDR2 is SVGAGI. With V trimmed by 5 bases and J by 6 bases, 8 bases remained unmatched. The CDR3 runs 15 residues. The CDR3 protein is CASSRPGTGGDGYTF. In nucleotides, the CDR3 is TGTGCCAGCAGTCGTCCCGGGACAGGGGGGGATGGCTACACCTTC.

The chain joins TRBV19 to TRBJ2-2, with 7 bases identical to TRBD1. The J segment lost 5 bases and the V segment lost 5 bases, leaving 5 bases of the junction unmatched. Germline V CDR1 and CDR2: LNHDA, SQIVND (reference sequence). The CDR3 consists of 14 residues. The CDR3 region is CASSVKGATGELFF. The CDR3 DNA sequence: TGTGCCAGTAGTGTGAAGGGGGCGACCGGGGAGCTGTTTTTT.